One sample yielded the 25 T cell receptor beta chains listed below, sequenced in a study of T-cell reconstitution after alpha-beta-depleted transplantation in children. Preparation of the TCRbeta library involved a method that used unique molecular identifiers. TCRdb called the PCR reads again in MiXCR, with one record for every CDR3 protein. The data contain about 980,000 distinct CDR3 sequences, roughly 29% of them singletons. The sample in question was PBMCs, mostly from graft donor cells, obtained 360 days after TCRalphabeta/CD19-depleted stem cell transplant. The receptors here all came from a boy under three years old who had a stem cell transplant for SCID, so the T cells may come from the graft donor.

This clonotype turned up a few times. V gene TRBV3-1 combines with J gene TRBJ2-7, with 9 bases lining up with TRBD1. The length of the CDR3 is 15 residues. Trimming removed 2 bases from V and 6 bases from J; junction bases left unmatched: 8. Germline CDR1 and CDR2: LGHDT and YNNKEL (reference sequence). CDR3 protein: CASSQPSGQGSEQYF. In nucleotides, the CDR3 is TGTGCCAGCAGCCAACCCTCGGGACAGGGCTCCGAGCAGTACTTC.

The chain couples TRBV20-1 to TRBJ2-1, with D possibly being TRBD2 (5 bases). The CDR3 is made up of 9 amino acids. Germline V gene sequence: CDR1 DFQATT, CDR2 SNEGSKA (reference sequence). V was clipped by 7 bases and J by 8 bases, with 6 bases between them. CDR3 coding DNA: TGCAGTGTGAGGGATGAGCAGTTCTTC. Translating it yields CSVRDEQFF.

This clonotype was seen only a few times. This rearrangement joins TRBV5-6 to TRBJ2-1; D gene ambiguous. In germline, CDR1 is SGHDT, CDR2 YYEEEE. CDR3 length: 12 amino acids. With 0 bases removed from V and 9 bases from J, the gap between germline ends came to 7 bases. The CDR3 here is CASSLGNAEQFF. In nucleotides, the CDR3 is TGTGCCAGCAGCTTGGGTAACGCTGAGCAGTTCTTC.

This chain uses TRBV6-1 with TRBJ2-1, with 8 bases aligning to TRBD2. This CDR3 spans 13 amino acids. The junction had 5 bases not matched to a gene; V was cut back by 6 bases and J by 7 bases. Germline V gene data show CDR1 as MNHNS and CDR2 as SASEGT. The CDR3 loop reads CASRRGVSNEQFF. The CDR3 bases are TGTGCCAGCAGGCGGGGGGTGAGTAATGAGCAGTTCTTC.

V is TRBV7-2 and J is TRBJ2-3, with D possibly TRBD2 on 5 matching bases. V was cut by 6 bases and J by 3 bases, with 16 bases left in between. Per germline, CDR1 SGHTA and CDR2 FQGNSA. This CDR3 is 15 amino acids long. The CDR3 DNA reads TGTGCCAGCAGACGCGGGTGGGCCGGTACAGATACGCAGTATTTT. It is translated as CASRRGWAGTDTQYF.

This clonotype was picked up a small number of times. The rearrangement uses TRBV15 and TRBJ2-5; 11 nucleotides line up with TRBD2. Germline V CDR1 and CDR2: LNHNV, YYDKDF (reference sequence). The CDR3 consists of 16 residues. The V and J ends lost 2 bases and 5 bases, in that order; junction bases with no gene match: 7. The CDR3 sequence is CATSRLLAGGWETQYF. CDR3 bases: TGTGCCACCAGCAGACTGCTAGCGGGGGGCTGGGAGACCCAGTACTTC.

V gene TRBV12-3 or TRBV12-4 combines with J gene TRBJ2-5, with 7 nucleotides matching TRBD2. V trimming: 4 bases; J trimming: 5 bases; junction bases outside the gene matches: 7. The CDR3 runs 14 residues. CDR3 in DNA: TGTGCCAGCAGTTCGACTAGCCGGGGCGAGACCCAGTACTTC. It translates to CASSSTSRGETQYF.

The chain uses TRBV16 and TRBJ2-7; weak D call: TRBD1 (5 bases). This CDR3 comprises 13 residues. Germline loops: CDR1 KGHSY, CDR2 FQNENV. With 2 bases removed from V and 7 bases from J, the gap between germline ends came to 12 bases. The CDR3 DNA reads TGTGCCAGCAGCCAACGACAGTATGGAGAGCAGTACTTC. Translated, it gives CASSQRQYGEQYF.

The rearrangement uses TRBV4-3 and TRBJ2-5; D remains ambiguous. CDR3 length: 13 amino acids. The germline V and J ends were trimmed by 8 bases and 5 bases, with 15 bases remaining between them. The germline V gene encodes CDR1 LGHNA and CDR2 YSLEER. As DNA, the CDR3 is TGCGCCAGCTCCCGGAGACTCGGCGAGACCCAGTACTTC. Protein sequence: CASSRRLGETQYF.

The chain joins TRBV18 to TRBJ2-4; 8 positions match TRBD1. Germline CDR1 KGHSH, CDR2 LQKENI. The CDR3 is 13 residues long. J lost 10 bases, V lost 2 bases, and 4 bases had no gene match. This chain's CDR3 is CASSPVDRAIQYF. Here the CDR3 DNA reads TGTGCCAGCTCACCAGTGGACAGGGCAATTCAGTACTTC. Filled out from reference TRBV18 and TRBJ2-4, the complete variable domain reads NAGVMQNPRHLVRRRGQEARLRCSPMKGHSHVYWYRQLPEEGLKFMVYLQKENIIDESGMPKERFSAEFPKEGPSILRIQQVVRGDSAAYFCASSPVDRAIQYFGAGTRLSVL.

This clonotype has a handful of counts. This chain joins TRBV12-3 or TRBV12-4 and TRBJ2-7; 12 bases align to TRBD1. J gave up 5 bases and V 4 bases, and 6 bases lay outside the gene matches. The CDR3 covers 15 residues. This chain's CDR3 is CASSWWGTGGHEQYF. The CDR3 DNA is TGTGCCAGCAGTTGGTGGGGGACAGGGGGCCACGAGCAGTACTTC.

V is TRBV2 and J is TRBJ2-2, with TRBD1 identical over 7 bases. V was pared by 7 bases and J by 7 bases, with 9 bases of the junction left unmatched. Germline V lookup: CDR1 SNHLY, CDR2 FYNNEI. This CDR3 comprises 14 residues. The CDR3 nucleotides read TGTGCCAGCATCGGTACAGGGGCGGTCGGGGAGCTGTTTTTT. Protein product: CASIGTGAVGELFF.

The sample holds a few counts of this clonotype. This chain joins TRBV24-1 and TRBJ2-1, with 9 bases that match TRBD1. V lost 4 bases, J lost 5 bases, and 11 bases stayed unmatched. This CDR3 region has 17 residues. Per germline, CDR1 KGHDR and CDR2 SFDVKD. CDR3 region: CATSDYGQGKRDNEQFF. The CDR3 coding sequence is TGTGCCACCAGTGACTACGGACAGGGGAAGAGAGACAATGAGCAGTTCTTC.

This clonotype was detected only a few times. This chain uses TRBV15 with TRBJ1-1; D might be TRBD1 (6 bases). CDR3 size: 14 residues. Deletions cut 7 bases from V and 5 bases from J, with 17 bases between. Germline V gives CDR1 LNHNV, CDR2 YYDKDF (reference sequence). CDR3 sequence (DNA): TGTGCCACCAAGAGAGGTACAGGGAGGACTGAAGCTTTCTTT. This gives the protein CATKRGTGRTEAFF.

The V gene is TRBV15, the J gene TRBJ1-1; 9 bases are shared with TRBD1. The J segment lost 3 bases and the V segment lost 0 bases, leaving 8 bases of the junction unmatched. Per germline, CDR1 LNHNV and CDR2 YYDKDF (reference sequence). This CDR3 is 17 amino acids long. Here the CDR3 reads CATSRDRDRVEYTEAFF. CDR3 DNA sequence: TGTGCCACCAGCAGAGATCGGGACAGGGTCGAGTACACTGAAGCTTTCTTT.

This clonotype was found many times. This chain links TRBV5-1 with TRBJ1-1; the D gene is possibly TRBD1 (6 bases). This CDR3 has 14 amino acids. The germline V and J ends were trimmed by 0 bases and 8 bases, with 14 bases remaining between them. The germline V gene has CDR1 SGHRS and CDR2 YFSETQ. The CDR3 here is CASSLEAPGTEAFF. The CDR3 nucleotides are TGCGCCAGCAGCTTGGAGGCCCCCGGGACAGAAGCTTTCTTT.

This clonotype was counted a few times. The rearrangement links TRBV2 to TRBJ2-1; D remains ambiguous. This CDR3 has 13 residues. The V gene's germline CDR1 is SNHLY and CDR2 FYNNEI. The V and J ends lost 3 bases and 6 bases respectively, with 9 bases between them. The CDR3 DNA sequence: TGTGCCAGCAGTGATGACTGGGCCAATGAGCAGTTCTTC. Protein sequence: CASSDDWANEQFF.

This clonotype was detected only a few times. The chain combines TRBV29-1 with TRBJ1-2; no reliable D call. The CDR3 has 11 amino acids. V dropped 5 bases and J dropped 4 bases, with 8 bases sitting between them. The germline V gene encodes CDR1 SQVTM and CDR2 ANQGSEA. CDR3 loop: CSVRESYGYTF. The CDR3 nucleotides read TGCAGCGTTCGGGAGAGCTATGGCTACACCTTC.

This clonotype has more than one count but fewer than ten. The chain couples TRBV7-9 to TRBJ1-6; possibly TRBD1 for D (6 bases). The CDR3 loop spans 15 amino acids. Trimming took off 6 bases at V and 8 bases at J, with 17 bases between the two ends. Per germline, CDR1 SEHNR and CDR2 FQNEAQ (reference sequence). The CDR3, as DNA: TGTGCCAGCAGGCAGAATTCAGGGGTCGATTCACCCCTCCACTTT. Its protein product is CASRQNSGVDSPLHF.

V is TRBV5-6 and J is TRBJ2-1; D could derive from TRBD1 or TRBD2 (7 bases each). Trimming took off 5 bases at V and 13 bases at J, with 28 bases between the two ends. This CDR3 has 16 amino acids. CDR1 and CDR2 from the germline V gene are SGHDT and YYEEEE. The CDR3 DNA is TGTGCCAGCAGTTTTATGCTCACGGGGAGGGGGCCAGTTCAGTTCTTC. It yields the protein CASSFMLTGRGPVQFF.

The V call is TRBV9, the J call TRBJ1-4; the D gene is possibly TRBD1 (6 bases). CDR3 length equals 14 residues. Between the trimmed V and J ends, which lost 4 bases and 7 bases, there was a span of 14 bases. Germline V CDR1 and CDR2: SGDLS, YYNGEE. CDR3 in amino acids: CASSSGGGGEKLFF. The CDR3, as DNA: TGTGCCAGCAGCTCTGGAGGGGGAGGTGAAAAACTGTTTTTT.

This clonotype has a single count. This chain joins TRBV6-5 and TRBJ2-2; D remains unclear. V was pared by 2 bases and J by 3 bases, with 7 bases between. CDR3 length: 14 amino acids. Per the germline V gene, CDR1 is MNHEY and CDR2 is SVGAGI. CDR3 DNA sequence: TGTGCCAGCAGTTACGCGCCGGACACCGGGGAGCTGTTTTTT. It encodes CASSYAPDTGELFF.

This clonotype was counted only a few times. The chain links TRBV7-2 to TRBJ2-5, with 11 nucleotides matching TRBD2. This CDR3 spans 15 amino acids. The V gene end was trimmed by 1 base and the J gene end by 7 bases; junction bases not matched to a gene: 5. The germline gives CDR1 SGHTA, CDR2 FQGNSA. CDR3 residues: CASSLGQTSGATQYF. The CDR3 coding sequence is TGTGCCAGCAGCTTAGGTCAGACTAGCGGGGCGACCCAGTACTTC.

This clonotype was counted a few times. This chain joins TRBV4-1 and TRBJ2-7, with D perhaps given as TRBD1 or TRBD2 (7 bases each). V was pared by 0 bases and J by 3 bases, with 12 bases between. Per the germline V gene, CDR1 is MGHRA and CDR2 is YSYEKL. The CDR3 is 15 amino acids. The CDR3 DNA sequence: TGCGCCAGCAGCCAAGACGGGGGGACAGTCTACGAGCAGTACTTC. Translation gives CASSQDGGTVYEQYF.

V and J are TRBV24-1 and TRBJ2-1, with D possibly matching TRBD2 (7 bases). Germline-derived CDR1 and CDR2 are KGHDR and SFDVKD. Trimming took 3 bases from V and 8 from J, leaving 16 bases between them. The CDR3 totals 15 residues. The CDR3 nucleotides read TGTGCCACCAGTGATGGAGGGGGGGCCAGGGATGAGCAGTTCTTC. Encoded protein: CATSDGGGARDEQFF.